This T cell receptor (beta chain) was identified in a study of T cells in Graves' hyperthyroidism and ophthalmopathy. Points from the study as a whole: Ophthalmopathy was predicted by the model a median of roughly 6 months ahead of onset.

Patients having uncontrolled infection, another autoimmune disease, pregnancy or lactation were not included. At least ten counts were recorded for this clonotype. Its matching antigen is unknown. The germline gives CDR1 SGHDN, CDR2 FVKESK. The CDR3 is 15 amino acids. V lost 3 bases and J lost 4; bases outside the gene matches: 6. What was amplified from RNA transcripts were TCR beta CDR3 regions. HTBI primers were the set used in a first-round RT-PCR of the TCR CDR3. TCRdb processed the multiplex PCR reads anew with MiXCR; each CDR3 protein has one entry. The sample holds roughly 570,000 distinct CDR3 sequences; 46% are singletons and the top ten take under 20%.

Sequencing used peripheral blood or thyroid tissue (not recorded which). This clonotype was sampled from an adult woman with Graves' disease, either hyperthyroidism or ophthalmopathy (not recorded which). The V call is TRBV14, the J call TRBJ2-7; 10 bases match TRBD2. CDR3 sequence: CASSQLAGVRYEQYF. The CDR3 DNA reads as TGTGCCAGCAGCCAGCTAGCGGGAGTAAGATACGAGCAGTACTTC.